The 32 T cell receptor beta chains listed next were all sequenced from one sample in a study of shared clonotypes between healthy human individuals. Some clones are missing from TCRdb's copy, which holds only in-frame ones; the method was immunoSEQ multiplex PCR. The sample lists more than 2 million clones; about 95% were seen once. Naive CD8 cells were CD45RO-negative, positively selected for CCR7, excluding terminally differentiated effector memory CD45RA+ cells. Source material: naive CD8+ T cells sorted from blood. These receptors were taken from a man aged 18 to 29 in good health.

As concerns this clone: Other DNA sequences of this sample code for an identical CDR3. The gene calls are TRBV11-2 and TRBJ1-3, with D hard to call. V gave up 0 bases and J gave up 2 bases, with 8 bases separating them. The germline V gene has CDR1 SGHAT and CDR2 FQNNGV. The CDR3 is 15 amino acids. The CDR3 DNA reads as TGTGCCAGCAGCTTAGACCGGGGAGCTGGAAACACCATATATTTT. Translation gives CASSLDRGAGNTIYF.

The chain employs TRBV4-2 and TRBJ1-2; D remains ambiguous. V lost 4 bases and J 4 bases, leaving 10 bases between the germline ends. CDR3 length equals 13 residues. The germline V gene encodes CDR1 LGHNA and CDR2 YNFKEQ. CDR3 coding DNA: TGTGCCAGCAGCCCCGAGCCTCTCTATGGCTACACCTTC. This encodes CASSPEPLYGYTF.

The J gene is TRBJ2-5, the V gene TRBV25-1; D is ambiguous. Trimming took 3 bases from V and 1 from J, leaving 6 bases between them. Germline V lookup: CDR1 MGHDK, CDR2 SYGVNS. The CDR3 covers 13 residues. The CDR3 reads CASSETLQETQYF. DNA for the CDR3: TGTGCCAGCAGTGAGACCCTCCAAGAGACCCAGTACTTC.

The chain recombines TRBV5-4 with TRBJ2-4, with 10 bases matching TRBD1. The CDR3 runs 15 residues. From germline, CDR1 is SGHNT and CDR2 YYREEE (reference sequence). V lost 4 bases to trimming and J lost 9 bases; unmatched junction nucleotides: 10. The CDR3 nucleotides read TGTGCCAGCAGCCAGTCCGGGACAGGGGTAGCCATTCAGTACTTC. Translated, it gives CASSQSGTGVAIQYF.

The CDR3 region has the DNA TGCGCCAGCAGCCAAGATTTAGCGGGGGCCTACGAGCAGTACTTC. Translated: CASSQDLAGAYEQYF. This rearrangement joins TRBV4-1 to TRBJ2-7; 9 positions agree with TRBD2. The ends lost 0 bases at V and 2 bases at J; junction bases unmatched: 2. The CDR3 loop spans 15 amino acids. The germline CDR1 and CDR2 sequences are MGHRA and YSYEKL.

A few counts support this clone. The genes are TRBV7-9 and TRBJ2-1, with a tentative D call TRBD2 (5 bases). The CDR3 sequence is 14 residues long. Germline lookup yields CDR1 SEHNR and CDR2 FQNEAQ (reference sequence). Trimming left V 3 bases short and J 1 base short, with 7 bases between. The CDR3 loop reads CASSFIASYNEQFF. CDR3 nucleotides: TGTGCCAGCAGCTTTATAGCGTCCTACAATGAGCAGTTCTTC.

The sample holds one count of this clone. The rearrangement joins TRBV5-1 to TRBJ1-2; D may be TRBD1 (5 bases). CDR1 SGHRS and CDR2 YFSETQ come from the germline V gene. The CDR3 has 15 residues. Between the trimmed V and J ends, which lost 4 bases and 0 bases, there was a span of 13 bases. The CDR3, as DNA: TGCGCCAGCAGCGCCAGGGAGGGGACTAACTATGGCTACACCTTC. Protein: CASSAREGTNYGYTF.

This chain uses TRBV30 with TRBJ2-7; 8 bases are a match to TRBD1. CDR1 and CDR2 from the germline V gene are GTSNPN and SVGIG (reference sequence). The CDR3 is 16 amino acids. The V and J ends lost 0 bases and 2 bases, in that order; junction bases with no gene match: 9. The CDR3 region is CAWSVVRWGQAYEQYF. CDR3 DNA: TGTGCCTGGAGTGTAGTTCGTTGGGGACAGGCCTACGAGCAGTACTTC.

This chain links TRBV7-9 with TRBJ2-2, with 7 nucleotides matching TRBD1. Germline V gives CDR1 SEHNR, CDR2 FQNEAQ (reference sequence). The CDR3 is 17 amino acids. With V trimmed by 0 bases and J by 4 bases, 8 bases remained unmatched. This chain's CDR3 is CASSLAETGFSTGELFF. The CDR3 nucleotides read TGTGCCAGCAGCTTAGCGGAGACAGGGTTTAGCACCGGGGAGCTGTTTTTT.

The J gene is TRBJ1-2, the V gene TRBV5-8; weak D call: TRBD1 (5 bases). The CDR3 length is 13 residues. V was shortened by 2 bases and J by 6 bases, with 11 bases between the two germline ends. Germline CDR1 is SGHTS and CDR2 is YDEGEE. CDR3 in DNA: TGTGCCAGCAGCTTTAGAGGGGAGAATGGCTACACCTTC. It encodes CASSFRGENGYTF.

To note about this clone: Different DNA sequences within this sample yield the same CDR3. The chain is built from TRBV5-1 and TRBJ1-1; TRBD1 agrees at 7 bases. Germline V gene data show CDR1 as SGHRS and CDR2 as YFSETQ. The CDR3 length is 14 residues. V trimming: 3 bases; J trimming: 4 bases; junction bases outside the gene matches: 6. The CDR3 is CASSWTGGSTEAFF. In nucleotides, the CDR3 is TGCGCCAGCAGCTGGACAGGAGGCAGCACTGAAGCTTTCTTT.

This clone was seen a handful of times. The sample has other DNA sequences that encode this CDR3 too. This chain links TRBV5-4 with TRBJ2-2; no definite D call. Germline V gene sequence: CDR1 SGHNT, CDR2 YYREEE (reference sequence). Trimming stripped 1 base from V and 6 bases from J, with 1 base between. The CDR3 contains 11 residues. CDR3 sequence (DNA): TGTGCCAGCAGCTTGTCCGGGGAGCTGTTTTTT. Its translation: CASSLSGELFF.

The gene calls are TRBV7-6 and TRBJ2-2; D unresolved. The ends were cut back, 5 bases at V and 1 base at J, with 8 bases in the middle. The germline CDR1 and CDR2 sequences are SGHVS and FNYEAQ. This CDR3 is 14 amino acids long. This CDR3 reads CASSLRGNTGELFF. The CDR3 DNA sequence: TGTGCCAGCAGCCTCCGAGGGAACACCGGGGAGCTGTTTTTT.

This chain uses TRBV7-3 with TRBJ2-1; no clear D gene. Deletions cut 3 bases from V and 4 bases from J, with 7 bases between. CDR3 length equals 13 residues. CDR1 is SGHTA, CDR2 FQGTGA, per germline. As DNA, the CDR3 is TGTGCCAGCAGCTTCTTTCCGTACAATGAGCAGTTCTTC. Residues: CASSFFPYNEQFF.

The chain recombines TRBV5-1 with TRBJ2-7, with 12 bases aligning to TRBD2. V dropped 4 bases and J dropped 2; count of bases not matched to a gene: 10. CDR1 SGHRS and CDR2 YFSETQ come from the germline V gene. CDR3 length equals 17 residues. In DNA form, the CDR3 reads TGCGCCAGCAGCGGACCGGCTAGCGGGGGGGACCCCTACGAGCAGTACTTC. It specifies CASSGPASGGDPYEQYF.

The V and J genes are TRBV4-1 and TRBJ1-1, with 8 positions matching TRBD1. The CDR3 spans 15 residues. With V trimmed by 3 bases and J by 5 bases, 8 bases remained unmatched. Germline values: CDR1 MGHRA, CDR2 YSYEKL. CDR3 bases: TGCGCCAGCAGCCAGGCGCAGGGGGCGCAGACTGAAGCTTTCTTT. It specifies CASSQAQGAQTEAFF.

CDR3 coding DNA: TGTGCCAGCAGTTACGTGGGGTACCAAGAGACCCAGTACTTC. This translates into CASSYVGYQETQYF. The chain carries TRBV6-6 and TRBJ2-5, with D unresolved. The CDR3 covers 14 residues. Germline V gene sequence: CDR1 MNHNY, CDR2 SVGAGI (reference sequence). Trimming took 2 bases from V and 0 from J, leaving 7 bases between them.

The gene calls are TRBV19 and TRBJ2-5, with D possibly matching TRBD2 (5 bases). V lost 2 bases to trimming and J lost 5 bases, with 15 bases between them. The length of the CDR3 is 15 residues. CDR1 and CDR2 (germline): LNHDA, SQIVND (reference sequence). This CDR3 is CASSIRREGGETQYF. The CDR3 nucleotides are TGTGCCAGTAGTATACGACGAGAGGGTGGGGAGACCCAGTACTTC.

The J gene is TRBJ2-3, the V gene TRBV9; perhaps D is TRBD1 or TRBD2 (5 bases each). Germline values: CDR1 SGDLS, CDR2 YYNGEE. CDR3 length: 17 residues. V gave up 0 bases and J gave up 2 bases, with 16 bases separating them. CDR3 coding DNA: TGTGCCAGCAGCGTAGACGGGACGGACGAAATCACAGATACGCAGTATTTT. It encodes CASSVDGTDEITDTQYF.

CDR3 loop: CASSPDRGTGNTIYF. The DNA for the CDR3 is TGTGCCAGCAGCCCTGACAGGGGAACTGGAAACACCATATATTTT. V and J are TRBV5-4 and TRBJ1-3, with 8 bases identical to TRBD1. The CDR3 runs to 15 residues. CDR1 and CDR2 (germline): SGHNT, YYREEE (reference sequence). J was trimmed by 2 bases and V by 4 bases; bases with no gene match: 5.

The chain employs TRBV6-1 and TRBJ1-5; maybe TRBD1 (5 bases). The germline V gene has CDR1 MNHNS and CDR2 SASEGT. V lost 4 bases, J lost 5 bases, and 9 bases lay in between. The CDR3 is 13 amino acids. The CDR3 coding sequence is TGTGCCAGCAGTGTAAAAGGGGATCAGCCCCAGCATTTT. It codes for CASSVKGDQPQHF.

This clone came up once. This chain joins TRBV14 and TRBJ2-5, with D perhaps TRBD2 (5 bases). In germline, CDR1 is SGHDN, CDR2 FVKESK. The CDR3 length is 13 residues. With 5 bases removed from V and 2 bases from J, the gap between germline ends came to 9 bases. As DNA, the CDR3 is TGTGCCAGCAGCGGCGGGCTTCAAGAGACCCAGTACTTC. It specifies CASSGGLQETQYF.

This clone appeared a few times. This CDR3 is also generated by other DNA sequences in the sample. This chain links TRBV5-6 with TRBJ2-7; D is unresolved. The CDR3 sequence is 11 residues long. CDR1 SGHDT and CDR2 YYEEEE come from the germline V gene. Between the trimmed V and J ends, which lost 3 bases and 2 bases, there was a span of 3 bases. CDR3 protein: CASSSTYEQYF. The CDR3 region has the DNA TGTGCCAGCAGCTCAACCTACGAGCAGTACTTC. The whole variable domain, filled in from reference TRBV5-6 and TRBJ2-7, reads DAGVTQSPTHLIKTRGQQVTLRCSPKSGHDTVSWYQQALGQGPQFIFQYYEEEERQRGNFPDRFSGHQFPNYSSELNVNALLLGDSALYLCASSSTYEQYFGPGTRLTVT.

This sequence joins TRBV5-8 and TRBJ2-7; D gene ambiguous. Germline CDR1 and CDR2: SGHTS and YDEGEE. The CDR3 runs to 17 residues. V lost 0 bases and J 0 bases, leaving 16 bases between the germline ends. The CDR3 DNA is TGTGCCAGCAGCTTGGGCGCTTGGACGCACCGCTCCTACGAGCAGTACTTC. Translated, it gives CASSLGAWTHRSYEQYF.

The chain couples TRBV7-9 to TRBJ2-7; TRBD2 might be the D (6 bases). The CDR3 sequence is 13 residues long. Germline CDR1 is SEHNR and CDR2 is FQNEAQ (reference sequence). V was shortened by 5 bases and J by 3 bases, with 11 bases between the two germline ends. CDR3 region: CASSRGEDYEQYF. The CDR3 DNA sequence: TGTGCCAGCAGCCGCGGGGAAGACTACGAGCAGTACTTC.

This clone showed up just once. This rearrangement joins TRBV27 to TRBJ2-3; D gene ambiguous. The CDR3 has 14 residues. V was clipped by 5 bases and J by 1 base, with 10 bases between them. Germline CDR1 reads MNHEY; CDR2 reads SMNVEV (reference sequence). The CDR3 loop is CASSLAAGTDTQYF. CDR3 bases: TGTGCCAGCAGTCTCGCGGCGGGCACAGATACGCAGTATTTT.

The chain couples TRBV13 to TRBJ2-1; perhaps TRBD2 as D (5 bases). The germline V gene has CDR1 PRHDT and CDR2 FYEKMQ (reference sequence). CDR3 length equals 15 residues. V was pared by 8 bases and J by 4 bases, with 18 bases between. The chain's CDR3 is CASSGNGLAYNEQFF. The DNA for the CDR3 is TGTGCCAGCTCGGGAAATGGGCTAGCTTACAATGAGCAGTTCTTC.

As for this clone: The same CDR3 also results from other DNA sequences found in this sample. The chain employs TRBV11-2 and TRBJ2-7; unclear D gene. V lost 5 bases and J 4 bases, leaving 12 bases between the germline ends. The CDR3 extends over 13 amino acids. The germline gives CDR1 SGHAT, CDR2 FQNNGV. The CDR3 bases are TGTGCCAGCAGCCTACGCTCGCCGTACGAGCAGTACTTC. Residues: CASSLRSPYEQYF.

The chain combines TRBV11-1 with TRBJ2-7; D unclear. The CDR3 contains 14 residues. With 1 base removed from V and 2 bases from J, the gap between germline ends came to 9 bases. Germline V gene data show CDR1 as SGHAT and CDR2 as FQDESV (reference sequence). The CDR3 nucleotides are TGTGCCAGCAGCTTAGTGGGCGGTGCCTACGAGCAGTACTTC. Its translation: CASSLVGGAYEQYF.

The V and J genes are TRBV7-9 and TRBJ2-6; the D gene is possibly TRBD2 (6 bases). Per the germline V gene, CDR1 is SEHNR and CDR2 is FQNEAQ (reference sequence). Trimming left V 1 base short and J 2 bases short, with 15 bases between. This CDR3 is built from 18 residues. The CDR3 reads CASSLVGLPEAGANVLTF. The CDR3 region has the DNA TGTGCCAGCAGCTTAGTGGGACTGCCAGAGGCTGGGGCCAACGTCCTGACTTTC.

The chain couples TRBV5-1 to TRBJ1-4, with no clear D. The V gene lost 2 bases and the J gene lost 3 bases, with 5 bases spanning the gap. This CDR3 region has 13 residues. CDR1 is SGHRS, CDR2 YFSETQ, per germline. CDR3 nucleotides: TGCGCCAGCAGCTTAGGGTCTAATGAAAAACTGTTTTTT. It yields the protein CASSLGSNEKLFF.

This chain connects TRBV7-9 to TRBJ2-7; D is perhaps TRBD2 (7 bases). With 4 bases removed from V and 7 bases from J, the gap between germline ends came to 23 bases. The germline V gene has CDR1 SEHNR and CDR2 FQNEAQ (reference sequence). CDR3 length: 16 residues. CDR3 bases: TGTGCCAGCAGCTCCAGTAAAGGGGGAGGGCTTGAAGAGCAGTACTTC. It yields the protein CASSSSKGGGLEEQYF.